Below, 22 T cell receptor beta chains from the same sample are listed, as sequenced in a study of cytomegalovirus exposure and HLA in healthy donors. Amplification used 60 Vbeta primers and 13 Jbeta primers. Here immunoSEQ multiplex PCR was the method, and the copy in TCRdb shows in-frame clones only, minus some. Among around 110,000 clones listed, 8% to 10% were seen once. Sequencing used PBMCs. The receptor source for this set is a man under 40 in good health and CMV-seronegative.

This clone was found a few times. The rearrangement links TRBV5-1 to TRBJ1-3, with D hard to call. Deletions cut 0 bases from V and 1 base from J, with 8 bases between. The CDR3 is 15 residues long. Germline CDR1 reads SGHRS; CDR2 reads YFSETQ. This CDR3 is CASSLVPVSGNTIYF. The CDR3 nucleotides read TGCGCCAGCAGCTTGGTACCGGTATCTGGAAACACCATATATTTT.

This clone was found a few times. The rearrangement links TRBV7-9 to TRBJ2-1; 7 bases are a match to TRBD1. J was trimmed by 8 bases and V by 4 bases; bases with no gene match: 5. The length of the CDR3 is 13 residues. Germline V lookup: CDR1 SEHNR, CDR2 FQNEAQ (reference sequence). The CDR3 sequence: CASSSTGKDEQFF. CDR3 DNA: TGTGCCAGCAGCTCGACAGGGAAGGATGAGCAGTTCTTC. Based on the CDR3 plus reference TRBV7-9 and TRBJ2-1, the full variable domain is DTGVSQNPRHKITKRGQNVTFRCDPISEHNRLYWYRQTLGQGPEFLTYFQNEAQLEKSRLLSDRFSAERPKGSFSTLEIQRTEQGDSAMYLCASSSTGKDEQFFGPGTRLTVL.

This clone has only a few counts. The chain uses TRBV10-3 and TRBJ2-3, with D possibly matching TRBD2 (7 bases). The CDR3 is 16 residues long. Trimming shortened V by 2 bases and J by 4 bases, and 16 bases separated the two germline ends. Germline CDR1 and CDR2: ENHRY and SYGVKD. CDR3 DNA sequence: TGTGCCATCAGTGAGACTGGGGGGGCCGGGGCAGATACGCAGTATTTT. Translation gives CAISETGGAGADTQYF.

This clone was seen a handful of times. This chain connects TRBV15 to TRBJ2-6; D call uncertain. This CDR3 has 13 amino acids. Germline-derived CDR1 and CDR2 are LNHNV and YYDKDF (reference sequence). Trimming took off 7 bases at V and 7 bases at J, with 11 bases between the two ends. The CDR3 nucleotides are TGTGCCACCACGGAGTGGAGAGCCAACGTCCTGACTTTC. Encoded protein: CATTEWRANVLTF.

This clone has only a few counts. In DNA, the CDR3 is TGTGCTAGTGGTTTGGGACCCCGGCTAGGGCAGTACTTC. Protein product: CASGLGPRLGQYF. The chain carries TRBV12-5 and TRBJ2-7, with D uncertain. The CDR3 is made up of 13 amino acids. Trimming pared 1 base from V and 9 bases from J, leaving 13 bases between. CDR1 and CDR2 (germline): LGHNT, FRNRAP.

This chain uses TRBV20-1 with TRBJ1-1, with D perhaps TRBD1 (6 bases). V was trimmed by 8 bases and J by 8 bases, leaving 15 bases between them. The germline V gene encodes CDR1 DFQATT and CDR2 SNEGSKA (reference sequence). CDR3 length: 11 residues. Here the CDR3 reads CSLGAGAEAFF. CDR3 DNA sequence: TGCAGTCTGGGGGCAGGCGCAGAAGCTTTCTTT.

This sequence joins TRBV7-2 and TRBJ1-5; a weak D match, TRBD1 (6 bases). V gave up 3 bases and J gave up 1 base, with 7 bases separating them. Germline-derived CDR1 and CDR2 are SGHTA and FQGNSA. The CDR3 sequence is 14 residues long. The chain's CDR3 is CASSFTGSNQPQHF. CDR3 bases: TGTGCCAGCAGCTTTACAGGGAGCAATCAGCCCCAGCATTTT.

This clone was seen a few times. This sequence joins TRBV2 and TRBJ2-3; D ambiguous. Deletions cut 3 bases from V and 1 base from J, with 8 bases between. From germline, CDR1 is SNHLY and CDR2 FYNNEI. The CDR3 sequence is 14 residues long. CDR3 DNA: TGTGCCAGCAGTGAGGGCCCTCGCACAGATACGCAGTATTTT. Its protein product is CASSEGPRTDTQYF.

The chain joins TRBV27 to TRBJ1-2, with 8 bases aligning to TRBD1. The junction had 8 bases not matched to a gene; V was cut back by 0 bases and J by 5 bases. This CDR3 region has 16 residues. Germline loops: CDR1 MNHEY, CDR2 SMNVEV (reference sequence). CDR3 sequence reads: CASSLSSGTGPYGYTF. CDR3 coding DNA: TGTGCCAGCAGTTTATCATCCGGGACAGGCCCTTATGGCTACACCTTC.

This clone was detected only once. The chain employs TRBV28 and TRBJ1-5, with D uncertain. The germline V gene encodes CDR1 MDHEN and CDR2 SYDVKM. The ends were cut back, 7 bases at V and 1 base at J, with 14 bases in the middle. This CDR3 spans 15 amino acids. The CDR3 DNA is TGTGCCAGCACCCCTCTAGACTCAAGCAATCAGCCCCAGCATTTT. Translating it yields CASTPLDSSNQPQHF.

The J gene is TRBJ1-4, the V gene TRBV29-1; D is unresolved. The V gene's germline CDR1 is SQVTM and CDR2 ANQGSEA. V gave up 5 bases and J gave up 1 base, with 2 bases separating them. CDR3 size: 11 residues. The CDR3 region is CSVRTNEKLFF. For the CDR3, the DNA is TGCAGCGTTCGAACTAATGAAAAACTGTTTTTT.

In DNA, the CDR3 is TGCGCCAGCAGCCAAGATACGGGAGGTGGGTACAATGAGCAGTTCTTC. Encoded protein: CASSQDTGGGYNEQFF. This sequence joins TRBV4-3 and TRBJ2-1, with 7 bases that match TRBD2. This CDR3 has 16 amino acids. Germline CDR1 is LGHNA and CDR2 is YSLEER. V lost 0 bases to trimming and J lost 4 bases; unmatched junction nucleotides: 6.

V is TRBV11-3 and J is TRBJ1-2, with D possibly matching TRBD1 (5 bases). Trimming took 6 bases from V and 5 from J, leaving 22 bases between them. Germline values: CDR1 SGHNT, CDR2 YENEEA. The CDR3 contains 16 residues. In DNA, the CDR3 is TGTGCCAGCAGAAAAAGGTACGGGGGTCAAATTTATGGCTACACCTTC. Its translation is CASRKRYGGQIYGYTF.

This clone turned up a few times. The gene calls are TRBV19 and TRBJ1-1; 7 bases match TRBD1. Germline CDR1 reads LNHDA; CDR2 reads SQIVND (reference sequence). The length of the CDR3 is 16 residues. The V gene end was trimmed by 1 base and the J gene end by 6 bases; junction bases not matched to a gene: 11. CDR3 sequence reads: CASSIGDSGGVAEAFF. The CDR3 coding sequence is TGTGCCAGTAGTATAGGGGACAGTGGAGGGGTCGCTGAAGCTTTCTTT.

This clone was seen a few times. J is TRBJ1-1 and V is TRBV30; D is ambiguous. V lost 6 bases, J lost 5 bases, and 16 bases lay in between. The length of the CDR3 is 13 residues. Germline CDR1 reads GTSNPN; CDR2 reads SVGIG (reference sequence). This chain's CDR3 is CACTTEKRTEAFF. The CDR3 DNA reads as TGTGCCTGCACTACGGAAAAAAGGACTGAAGCTTTCTTT.

This clone showed up just a few times. The chain links TRBV2 to TRBJ2-5; 9 nucleotides line up with TRBD1. The end of the DNA fits TRBJ2-7 better, so the J call may be wrong. The CDR3 is 14 amino acids. The V gene's germline CDR1 is SNHLY and CDR2 FYNNEI. This CDR3 is CASSGQGGSYEQYF. Written as DNA, the CDR3 is TGTGCCAGCAGTGGACAGGGGGGCTCCTACGAGCAGTACTTC.

This clone was seen only a few times. The V and J genes are TRBV6-5 and TRBJ1-2; the D is unclear. Germline CDR1 reads MNHEY; CDR2 reads SVGAGI. CDR3 length: 12 amino acids. Trimming pared 0 bases from V and 3 bases from J, leaving 2 bases between. This CDR3 is CASSYSDYGYTF. Written as DNA, the CDR3 is TGTGCCAGCAGTTACTCCGACTATGGCTACACCTTC.

The chain has TRBV5-6 and TRBJ2-1, with 12 bases lining up with TRBD2. The germline CDR1 and CDR2 sequences are SGHDT and YYEEEE. Trimming at V came to 2 bases and at J to 6 bases, leaving 6 bases not matched to a gene. The CDR3 consists of 16 residues. Written as DNA, the CDR3 is TGTGCCAGCAGCTTTCTTTCTAGCGGGAGGGTCAATGAGCAGTTCTTC. It encodes CASSFLSSGRVNEQFF.

This clone was seen a handful of times. The chain has TRBV28 and TRBJ2-4; no firm D call. This CDR3 comprises 11 residues. CDR1 is MDHEN, CDR2 SYDVKM, per germline. Trimming removed 7 bases from V and 5 bases from J, with 6 bases in between. CDR3 loop: CASTTENIQYF. Here the CDR3 DNA reads TGTGCCAGCACCACGGAAAACATTCAGTACTTC.

In nucleotides, the CDR3 is TGTGCCAGCAGCGTCGGGAGGGGGAGTACAGATACGCAGTATTTT. Residues: CASSVGRGSTDTQYF. The chain uses TRBV7-3 and TRBJ2-3; 8 bases map to TRBD2. The J segment lost 3 bases and the V segment lost 5 bases, leaving 7 bases of the junction unmatched. CDR1 and CDR2 (germline): SGHTA, FQGTGA. CDR3 length: 15 amino acids.

This clone has a handful of counts. V and J are TRBV4-3 and TRBJ1-2, with D unclear. Trimming left V 4 bases short and J 3 bases short, with 15 bases between. The CDR3 has 15 residues. Germline CDR1 is LGHNA and CDR2 is YSLEER. CDR3 protein: CASSPAMWEDYGYTF. The CDR3 DNA reads as TGCGCCAGCAGCCCCGCAATGTGGGAGGACTATGGCTACACCTTC.

CDR3: CASISYLAGVETQYF. The CDR3 nucleotides are TGTGCCAGCATTTCCTACCTGGCAGGGGTGGAGACCCAGTACTTC. The rearrangement uses TRBV5-4 and TRBJ2-5, with D perhaps TRBD1 (6 bases). The V and J ends lost 6 bases and 5 bases respectively, with 20 bases between them. This CDR3 has 15 residues. The germline CDR1 and CDR2 sequences are SGHNT and YYREEE (reference sequence).